Sequencing of this T cell receptor beta chain was carried out in a study of regulatory T cells in long-lasting Graves disease. The study's findings and limits: Patients with persistent Graves' had lower TCR diversity than newly diagnosed patients.

Indicated time point: newly diagnosed GD, antithyroid drugs for less than 3 months. Extracted RNA from PBMCs served as the source of the TCR library. This clonotype appeared many times. The antigen remains undetermined. Trimming removed 5 bases from V and 6 bases from J, with 13 bases in between. CDR3 size: 13 residues. CDR1 is LNHNV, CDR2 YYDKDF, per germline (reference sequence). Library construction for TCR beta used iRepertoire HTBI primers and Arm-PCR of CDR3 regions. A single record per CDR3 protein comes from TCRdb applying MiXCR to the multiplex PCR reads. The repertoire consists of approximately 460,000 distinct CDR3 sequences, with around 15% occurring once and the leading ten covering about 10%. These data are also associated with another study on T cells in Graves' hyperthyroidism and ophthalmopathy. From that study: Hyperthyroidism of Graves' type that showed no ophthalmopathy progression within 18 months was stable. Uncontrolled infections, other autoimmune diseases, pregnancy or lactation led to exclusion of patients.

The sample here was peripheral blood mononuclear cells (PBMCs), taken at new diagnosis, from a patient treated with antithyroid drugs. This TCR was sampled from a woman between 25 and 40 years old with Graves disease. The chain joins TRBV15 to TRBJ1-1; D gene unclear. The CDR3 reads CATSAASSPEAFF. CDR3 DNA: TGTGCCACCAGCGCCGCCAGCAGCCCTGAAGCTTTCTTT. Based on the CDR3 plus reference TRBV15 and TRBJ1-1, the full variable domain is DAMVIQNPRYQVTQFGKPVTLSCSQTLNHNVMYWYQQKSSQAPKLLFHYYDKDFNNEADTPDNFQSRRPNTSFCFLDIRSPGLGDTAMYLCATSAASSPEAFFGQGTRLTVV.